The 28 T cell receptor beta chains presented below share a single source sample, sequenced in a study of cytomegalovirus exposure and HLA in healthy donors. Primers: 60 Vbeta forward and 13 Jbeta reverse. The repertoire was sequenced with immunoSEQ multiplex PCR; TCRdb's copy has only in-frame clones and lacks some. The data show under 150,000 clones, about 81% seen once. Sequencing was carried out using PBMCs. The receptors shown here come from a woman aged 35 to 49 in good health and CMV-seropositive.

The chain combines TRBV5-6 with TRBJ2-3; D remains ambiguous. The CDR3 covers 13 residues. Germline V gene sequence: CDR1 SGHDT, CDR2 YYEEEE. With 1 base removed from V and 4 bases from J, the gap between germline ends came to 7 bases. The DNA for the CDR3 is TGTGCCAGCAGCTTGAGAAGCCCAGATACGCAGTATTTT. Translated: CASSLRSPDTQYF. The full variable domain, with the rest looked up from reference TRBV5-6 and TRBJ2-3, is DAGVTQSPTHLIKTRGQQVTLRCSPKSGHDTVSWYQQALGQGPQFIFQYYEEEERQRGNFPDRFSGHQFPNYSSELNVNALLLGDSALYLCASSLRSPDTQYFGPGTRLTVL.

The chain carries TRBV5-4 and TRBJ2-3, with D unclear. The CDR3 runs 15 residues. The germline CDR1 and CDR2 sequences are SGHNT and YYREEE (reference sequence). V lost 4 bases, J lost 4 bases, and 16 bases lay in between. DNA of the CDR3: TGTGCCAGCAGCCCTGACTCGGCCCCGCCAGATACGCAGTATTTT. Protein: CASSPDSAPPDTQYF.

This clone was found once. The chain links TRBV10-3 to TRBJ2-2; TRBD2 matches 11 bases. Trimming cost V 8 bases and J 10 bases; bases outside gene matches: 12. Germline V gives CDR1 ENHRY, CDR2 SYGVKD. This CDR3 has 15 residues. CDR3 bases: TGTGCCATCGGGGATAGCGGGAGGGCCTTGGAGGAGCTGTTTTTT. Amino acid sequence: CAIGDSGRALEELFF.

The rearrangement uses TRBV29-1 and TRBJ1-2, with TRBD1 matching over 9 bases. V was pared by 4 bases and J by 6 bases, with 12 bases of the junction left unmatched. This CDR3 region has 15 residues. Per the germline V gene, CDR1 is SQVTM and CDR2 is ANQGSEA. The CDR3 coding sequence is TGCAGCGTTGGGCAAGAGCGGGACAGGGCTCATGGCTACACCTTC. Amino acids: CSVGQERDRAHGYTF.

The CDR3 nucleotides read TGTGCCTGGAGTGTATATTCTAATTCACCCCTCCACTTT. Protein: CAWSVYSNSPLHF. The genes are TRBV30 and TRBJ1-6; D is undetermined. CDR1 and CDR2 from the germline V gene are GTSNPN and SVGIG (reference sequence). The CDR3 contains 13 residues. V was cut by 0 bases and J by 6 bases, with 6 bases left in between. The full variable domain, in which reference TRBV30 and TRBJ1-6 provide the parts outside the CDR3, is SQTIHQWPATLVQPVGSPLSLECTVEGTSNPNLYWYRQAAGRGLQLLFYSVGIGQISSEVPQNLSASRPQDRQFILSSKKLLLSDSGFYLCAWSVYSNSPLHFGNGTRLTVT.

J is TRBJ2-1 and V is TRBV7-8, with 9 nucleotides matching TRBD2. Germline trimming cut 5 bases from V and 6 bases from J; bases unmatched to any gene: 11. The CDR3 is 16 amino acids. Per germline, CDR1 SGHVS and CDR2 FQNEAQ. The CDR3: CASSGAGGPFLNEQFF. In DNA form, the CDR3 reads TGTGCCAGCAGCGGGGCGGGAGGGCCTTTTCTCAATGAGCAGTTCTTC.

This sequence joins TRBV7-2 and TRBJ1-2; no definite D call. Trimming took 3 bases from V and 0 from J, leaving 11 bases between them. The length of the CDR3 is 15 residues. Germline assignment: CDR1 SGHTA and CDR2 FQGNSA. The CDR3 DNA is TGTGCCAGCAGCTTGGCCAGAAATGCTAACTATGGCTACACCTTC. Its translation is CASSLARNANYGYTF.

The V gene is TRBV10-3, the J gene TRBJ2-2; 11 nucleotides align to TRBD2. The CDR3 has 16 residues. Trimming removed 7 bases from V and 2 bases from J; junction bases left unmatched: 6. Germline V gene sequence: CDR1 ENHRY, CDR2 SYGVKD. CDR3 nucleotides: TGTGCCATCACCCAACTAGCGGGGGATAACACCGGGGAGCTGTTTTTT. Protein: CAITQLAGDNTGELFF.

V is TRBV25-1 and J is TRBJ2-7; 9 bases line up with TRBD1. Trimming removed 8 bases from V and 4 bases from J; junction bases left unmatched: 9. The CDR3 is made up of 14 amino acids. Germline CDR1 is MGHDK and CDR2 is SYGVNS. CDR3 residues: CASETGTGIYEQYF. CDR3 sequence (DNA): TGTGCCAGCGAAACCGGGACAGGGATTTACGAGCAGTACTTC.

The chain links TRBV28 to TRBJ2-1; a possible D gene is TRBD2 (5 bases). In germline, CDR1 is MDHEN, CDR2 SYDVKM. The CDR3 totals 15 residues. Between the trimmed V and J ends, which lost 6 bases and 0 bases, there was a span of 12 bases. CDR3 DNA sequence: TGTGCCAGCAGGACGGGGTTGAGCTCCTACAATGAGCAGTTCTTC. This codes for CASRTGLSSYNEQFF.

The rearrangement links TRBV11-2 to TRBJ1-1; D might be TRBD1 (5 bases). Germline lookup yields CDR1 SGHAT and CDR2 FQNNGV. The germline V and J ends were trimmed by 3 bases and 7 bases, with 12 bases remaining between them. The CDR3 has 13 residues. The CDR3 DNA follows: TGTGCCAGCAGCTTGGAGAGGGGAGGTGAAGCTTTCTTT. This translates into CASSLERGGEAFF.

The V and J genes are TRBV6-6 and TRBJ2-5; D remains unclear. The CDR3 is made up of 11 amino acids. Germline V gives CDR1 MNHNY, CDR2 SVGAGI (reference sequence). V was pared by 3 bases and J by 4 bases, with 3 bases between. As DNA, the CDR3 is TGTGCCAGCAGTTATCGAGAGACCCAGTACTTC. It codes for CASSYRETQYF.

The rearrangement uses TRBV5-1 and TRBJ2-5; weak D call: TRBD2 (6 bases). The CDR3 contains 13 residues. Germline CDR1 is SGHRS and CDR2 is YFSETQ. V lost 4 bases and J lost 2, with 9 bases in between. The CDR3 loop is CASSPAGQETQYF. For the CDR3, the DNA is TGCGCCAGCAGCCCGGCGGGACAAGAGACCCAGTACTTC.

The chain combines TRBV7-3 with TRBJ2-5, with TRBD2 identical over 9 bases. V lost 5 bases, J lost 5 bases, and 15 bases stayed unmatched. CDR1 and CDR2 (germline): SGHTA, FQGTGA. CDR3 size: 17 residues. CDR3 in DNA: TGTGCCAGCAGCCCAGGGCCGGCGGGGGGGCCGGGGGAGACCCAGTACTTC. Encoded protein: CASSPGPAGGPGETQYF.

The V and J genes are TRBV6-9 and TRBJ1-3; D call uncertain. V gave up 0 bases and J gave up 4 bases, with 28 bases separating them. This CDR3 comprises 21 residues. Germline V gene lookup returns CDR1 MNHGY and CDR2 SVAAGI. Here the CDR3 reads CASSYSTRDPYSGGGGNTIYF. CDR3 DNA sequence: TGTGCCAGCAGTTATTCTACCCGCGACCCATACTCCGGCGGTGGGGGAAACACCATATATTTT.

J is TRBJ1-4 and V is TRBV6-4, with D maybe TRBD1 (5 bases). V lost 6 bases to trimming and J lost 7 bases, with 18 bases between them. The CDR3 consists of 15 residues. Germline V lookup: CDR1 MRHNA, CDR2 SNTAGT. The CDR3, as DNA: TGTGCCAGCAGCATGCTCCCGGGACTTCCTGAAAAACTGTTTTTT. This codes for CASSMLPGLPEKLFF.

V gene TRBV7-8 combines with J gene TRBJ2-1; TRBD1 might be the D (7 bases). The CDR3 has 16 amino acids. Trimming left V 5 bases short and J 1 base short, with 15 bases between. Germline values: CDR1 SGHVS, CDR2 FQNEAQ. The CDR3 region has the DNA TGTGCCAGCAGCCTAGGGGGCGGGACTTCCTACAATGAGCAGTTCTTC. This gives the protein CASSLGGGTSYNEQFF.

The chain joins TRBV19 to TRBJ2-1, with 8 positions matching TRBD1. There are 15 residues in the CDR3. Germline V gene data show CDR1 as LNHDA and CDR2 as SQIVND (reference sequence). Trimming at V came to 6 bases and at J to 4 bases, leaving 8 bases not matched to a gene. For the CDR3, the DNA is TGTGCCAGTAGGGGTGACAGGGGACCATACAATGAGCAGTTCTTC. Translating gives CASRGDRGPYNEQFF. The full variable domain, in which reference TRBV19 and TRBJ2-1 provide the parts outside the CDR3, is DGGITQSPKYLFRKEGQNVTLSCEQNLNHDAMYWYRQDPGQGLRLIYYSQIVNDFQKGDIAEGYSVSREKKESFPLTVTSAQKNPTAFYLCASRGDRGPYNEQFFGPGTRLTVL.

This sequence joins TRBV23-1 and TRBJ1-2, with 7 bases aligning to TRBD1. TRBV23-1 is labeled an ORF, and its function is uncertain. Trimming at V came to 7 bases and at J to 4 bases, leaving 15 bases not matched to a gene. CDR3 length: 16 residues. The CDR3 DNA is TGCGCCAGCACTAACCGGACAGGTCGTCCGGGCTATGGCTACACCTTC. Its translation is CASTNRTGRPGYGYTF.

The rearrangement links TRBV9 to TRBJ2-3; 7 bases align to TRBD2. From germline, CDR1 is SGDLS and CDR2 YYNGEE. The junction had 4 bases not matched to a gene; V was cut back by 0 bases and J by 0 bases. The CDR3 loop spans 16 amino acids. Written as DNA, the CDR3 is TGTGCCAGCAGCGTAGGGCTAGCGGCTAGCACAGATACGCAGTATTTT. It is translated as CASSVGLAASTDTQYF.

J is TRBJ2-1 and V is TRBV5-1, with D possibly being TRBD2 (5 bases). Trimming stripped 0 bases from V and 0 bases from J, with 13 bases between. CDR1 and CDR2 from the germline V gene are SGHRS and YFSETQ. The CDR3 totals 17 residues. CDR3 residues: CASSLGLALSSYNEQFF. For the CDR3, the DNA is TGCGCCAGCAGCTTGGGGCTAGCCCTTAGCTCCTACAATGAGCAGTTCTTC.

V usage is TRBV30 and J usage is TRBJ2-1; unclear D gene. V lost 3 bases to trimming and J lost 6 bases, with 9 bases between them. Germline V CDR1 and CDR2: GTSNPN, SVGIG (reference sequence). There are 12 residues in the CDR3. DNA of the CDR3: TGTGCCTGGAGAACATACCTCAATGAGCAGTTCTTC. It yields the protein CAWRTYLNEQFF.

The genes are TRBV6-1 and TRBJ1-1; TRBD1 might be the D (5 bases). V shed 6 bases and J shed 4 bases, with 15 bases lying between them. The CDR3 has 14 amino acids. Germline CDR1 reads MNHNS; CDR2 reads SASEGT. CDR3 sequence reads: CASRPRDWGTEAFF. CDR3 DNA: TGTGCCAGCAGACCCCGGGACTGGGGCACTGAAGCTTTCTTT.

A remark on this clone: This sample includes further DNA sequences coding for the same CDR3. The V and J genes are TRBV18 and TRBJ1-3; no clear D. Trimming pared 3 bases from V and 0 bases from J, leaving 9 bases between. Germline-derived CDR1 and CDR2 are KGHSH and LQKENI. The CDR3 has 15 amino acids. The CDR3 DNA reads TGTGCCAGCTCACCTCCATCCAGCTCTGGAAACACCATATATTTT. It translates to CASSPPSSSGNTIYF.

The chain carries TRBV25-1 and TRBJ2-3; 7 positions agree with TRBD2. The length of the CDR3 is 14 residues. Per the germline V gene, CDR1 is MGHDK and CDR2 is SYGVNS. Unmatched junction bases numbered 2, after V lost 4 bases and J lost 1 base. As DNA, the CDR3 is TGTGCCAGCAGTGTTGGGGGGGGCACAGATACGCAGTATTTT. Translated, it gives CASSVGGGTDTQYF.

This clone was detected once. This chain joins TRBV6-6 and TRBJ1-1; D remains unclear. CDR1 and CDR2 from the germline V gene are MNHNY and SVGAGI (reference sequence). V was cut by 6 bases and J by 1 base, with 6 bases left in between. CDR3 length: 12 residues. CDR3 sequence (DNA): TGTGCCAGCAGACGAGGGAACACTGAAGCTTTCTTT. Protein product: CASRRGNTEAFF.

This clone is a singleton in its sample. The chain employs TRBV5-1 and TRBJ2-5; the match to TRBD1 covers 8 bases. The J call could be wrong; TRBJ2-7 is a better fit for the DNA end. The CDR3 runs to 15 residues. Per the germline V gene, CDR1 is SGHRS and CDR2 is YFSETQ. The CDR3 loop is CASSFRGRPSYEQYF. The DNA of the CDR3 is TGCGCCAGCAGCTTCAGGGGGCGCCCCTCCTACGAGCAGTACTTC.

This sequence joins TRBV30 and TRBJ1-4, with D perhaps TRBD1 (6 bases). Germline loops: CDR1 GTSNPN, CDR2 SVGIG (reference sequence). The CDR3 loop spans 16 amino acids. V was pared by 3 bases and J by 5 bases, with 19 bases between. CDR3 in DNA: TGTGCCTGGAGGCCCCCCACAGGGATAGGGAATGAAAAACTGTTTTTT. Amino acids: CAWRPPTGIGNEKLFF.